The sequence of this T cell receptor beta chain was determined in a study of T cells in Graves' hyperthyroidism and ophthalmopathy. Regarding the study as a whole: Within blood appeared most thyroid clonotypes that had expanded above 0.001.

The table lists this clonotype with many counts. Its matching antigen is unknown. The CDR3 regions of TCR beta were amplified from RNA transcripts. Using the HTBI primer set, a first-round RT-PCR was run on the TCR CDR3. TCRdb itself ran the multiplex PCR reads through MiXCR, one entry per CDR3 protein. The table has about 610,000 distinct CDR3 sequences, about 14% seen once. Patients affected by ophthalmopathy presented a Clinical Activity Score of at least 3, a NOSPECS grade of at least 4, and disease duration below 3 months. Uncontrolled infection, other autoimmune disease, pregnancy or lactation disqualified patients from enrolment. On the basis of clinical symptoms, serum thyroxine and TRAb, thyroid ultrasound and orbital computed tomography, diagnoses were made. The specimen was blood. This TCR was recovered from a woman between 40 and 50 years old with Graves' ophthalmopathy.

CDR3 DNA: TGTGCCAGCAGCGTAGCAGGCACCTACGGGGACAATGAGCAGTTCTTC. It yields the protein CASSVAGTYGDNEQFF. The chain employs TRBV9 and TRBJ2-1, with D perhaps matching TRBD2 (5 bases). The CDR3 totals 16 residues. From germline, CDR1 is SGDLS and CDR2 YYNGEE. Trimming left V 0 bases short and J 5 bases short, with 15 bases between.